This T cell receptor (beta chain) was captured by sequencing in a study of CD8 T cells in ankylosing spondylitis. General study points: Clones tied to disease were said to be significantly enriched in matched ankylosing spondylitis synovial fluid. Disease-linked clones bore a CD8+ phenotype, appearing relatively rarely in peripheral blood. Among TCR beta sequences, a motif of under ten highly homologous variants appeared characteristic of ankylosing spondylitis blood.

Per germline, CDR1 LNHDA and CDR2 SQIVND (reference sequence). This CDR3 is 12 amino acids long. The germline V and J ends were trimmed by 5 bases and 6 bases, with 9 bases remaining between them. This clonotype was counted at least ten times. What it binds is unknown. TCRdb analysed the 5' RACE reads with MiXCR anew, one entry per CDR3 protein. There are 200,000 to 250,000 distinct CDR3 sequences in the sample; 20% to 30% occur only once, and around 6.3% lies in the top ten. This receptor was identified in a male donor with ankylosing spondylitis or in good health (not recorded which). Sequencing was done on a sample of blood, either unsorted or a sorted T cell fraction (not recorded which). The gene calls are TRBV19 and TRBJ2-3; D is ambiguous. The CDR3 is CASSGSRDTQYF. The CDR3 DNA follows: TGTGCCAGTAGTGGGTCGCGGGATACGCAGTATTTT. Supplemented by reference TRBV19 and TRBJ2-3, the full variable domain reads DGGITQSPKYLFRKEGQNVTLSCEQNLNHDAMYWYRQDPGQGLRLIYYSQIVNDFQKGDIAEGYSVSREKKESFPLTVTSAQKNPTAFYLCASSGSRDTQYFGPGTRLTVL.